This entry features one TCR beta chain sequence. What it binds is not known. TCRdb's table, derived via immunoSEQ multiplex PCR, lists solely in-frame clones and lacks some. The sample lists roughly 35,000 clones; 85% to 90% were seen once. The sample is drawn from a study of regulatory dendritic cells for organ transplantation. Study-wide results and limits: The authors noted considerable between-person heterogeneity in alloreactive memory CD8+ cells. The most alloreactive TCR clonotypes were found in resting memory CD8+ cells. Memory T cells were less diverse than naive, with memory CD8+ most oligoclonal.

The V and J ends lost 5 bases and 3 bases, in that order; junction bases with no gene match: 10. The CDR3 spans 17 residues. Per the germline V gene, CDR1 is SGHVS and CDR2 is FNYEAQ. The source is a human donor in good health. The chain has TRBV7-6 and TRBJ2-1, with 10 bases matching TRBD2. The sample was naive CD4+ T cells from blood. Subset denoted: CD45RA+ naive T cells. The CDR3 DNA follows: TGTGCCAGCAGCCTCAGACCACTAGCGGGAAACTACAATGAGCAGTTCTTC. Its protein is CASSLRPLAGNYNEQFF.